Below, 31 T cell receptor beta chains from the same sample are listed, as sequenced in a study of graft-versus-host responses after intestinal transplantation. Produced via immunoSEQ multiplex PCR; TCRdb's table is partial and in-frame only. The data show over 85,000 clones, just under 95% seen once. These TCRs are of unknown antigen specificity. Sequencing was performed on unstimulated CD8+ T cells sorted from spleen or lymph node cells, taken before intestinal transplant. Every receptor here comes from a human donor who received an intestinal transplant.

The chain combines TRBV4-1 with TRBJ2-7; 7 nucleotides agree with TRBD1. Germline V lookup: CDR1 MGHRA, CDR2 YSYEKL. The CDR3 is 14 amino acids. Unmatched junction bases numbered 2, after V lost 0 bases and J lost 3 bases. CDR3 in amino acids: CASSQEGGSYEQYF. In DNA form, the CDR3 reads TGCGCCAGCAGCCAAGAAGGGGGCAGCTACGAGCAGTACTTC.

The chain recombines TRBV27 with TRBJ1-2; weak D call: TRBD1 (6 bases). This CDR3 contains 14 residues. Germline loops: CDR1 MNHEY, CDR2 SMNVEV (reference sequence). The V end was cut by 2 bases, the J end by 5 bases, with 12 bases between. The CDR3 reads CASSLRGTTYGYTF. The CDR3 DNA follows: TGTGCCAGCAGTTTAAGGGGGACAACGTATGGCTACACCTTC.

This clone has a handful of counts. The chain is built from TRBV7-9 and TRBJ2-7; TRBD1 is a possible D gene (6 bases). Germline CDR1 is SEHNR and CDR2 is FQNEAQ (reference sequence). This CDR3 contains 13 residues. With 5 bases removed from V and 4 bases from J, the gap between germline ends came to 12 bases. CDR3 bases: TGTGCCAGCAGCCCCGGGACATCTTACGAGCAGTACTTC. Translating it yields CASSPGTSYEQYF.

The chain joins TRBV16 to TRBJ2-7, with D unresolved. There are 14 residues in the CDR3. Germline V gives CDR1 KGHSY, CDR2 FQNENV. V was clipped by 0 bases and J by 3 bases, with 9 bases between them. The CDR3 is CASSQSVGYYEQYF. CDR3 nucleotide sequence: TGTGCCAGCAGCCAATCCGTAGGGTACTACGAGCAGTACTTC.

This chain links TRBV5-1 with TRBJ2-7; a possible D gene is TRBD2 (6 bases). CDR1 and CDR2 (germline): SGHRS, YFSETQ. This CDR3 spans 18 amino acids. Trimming pared 3 bases from V and 4 bases from J, leaving 26 bases between. CDR3 region: CASSWSGLTITATYEQYF. CDR3 nucleotides: TGCGCCAGCAGCTGGTCGGGACTCACGATTACGGCAACATACGAGCAGTACTTC.

V and J are TRBV5-4 and TRBJ1-1, with TRBD1 matching 7 bases. Germline V gene data show CDR1 as SGHNT and CDR2 as YYREEE (reference sequence). The CDR3 sequence is 16 residues long. V was clipped by 2 bases and J by 0 bases; unmatched bases: 7. Here the CDR3 DNA reads TGTGCCAGCAGCTTATTACCGACAGGGCTGAACACTGAAGCTTTCTTT. Translated, it gives CASSLLPTGLNTEAFF.

This chain joins TRBV19 and TRBJ2-7; the D is unclear. V gave up 1 base and J gave up 6 bases, with 10 bases separating them. CDR3 length: 13 residues. Germline CDR1 is LNHDA and CDR2 is SQIVND (reference sequence). CDR3 in amino acids: CASSIGPRAEQYF. The CDR3 DNA reads as TGTGCCAGTAGTATAGGGCCCCGCGCCGAGCAGTACTTC.

This chain joins TRBV28 and TRBJ1-1; tentatively, D is TRBD1 (5 bases). The CDR3 has 13 residues. Trimming removed 4 bases from V and 3 bases from J, with 9 bases in between. CDR1 and CDR2 (germline): MDHEN, SYDVKM. CDR3 nucleotides: TGTGCCAGCAGTTCCAGACAGCACACTGAAGCTTTCTTT. Protein sequence: CASSSRQHTEAFF.

The rearrangement uses TRBV29-1 and TRBJ2-3; a weak D match, TRBD2 (5 bases). The CDR3 has 18 residues. V was shortened by 1 base and J by 2 bases, with 22 bases between the two germline ends. Germline V gene data show CDR1 as SQVTM and CDR2 as ANQGSEA. The CDR3 sequence is CSVEAYRSGFAHTDTQYF. CDR3 bases: TGCAGCGTTGAAGCATATCGGTCGGGGTTTGCTCACACAGATACGCAGTATTTT.

The chain joins TRBV4-1 to TRBJ2-2; D remains ambiguous. CDR1 and CDR2 from the germline V gene are MGHRA and YSYEKL. Between the trimmed V and J ends, which lost 1 base and 4 bases, there was a span of 7 bases. The CDR3 runs to 14 residues. CDR3 bases: TGCGCCAGCAGCCAAGGAGACTCCACCGGGGAGCTGTTTTTT. Translated, it gives CASSQGDSTGELFF.

The chain links TRBV19 to TRBJ2-7; D gene unclear. The germline gives CDR1 LNHDA, CDR2 SQIVND (reference sequence). V gave up 3 bases and J gave up 7 bases, with 19 bases separating them. This CDR3 spans 15 amino acids. The CDR3 coding sequence is TGTGCCAGTAGTATCAGTCTAAGGGCGGCGAGGGAGCAGTACTTC. It translates to CASSISLRAAREQYF.

The V call is TRBV4-1, the J call TRBJ1-1; TRBD1 might be the D (6 bases). Germline V CDR1 and CDR2: MGHRA, YSYEKL. The CDR3 consists of 15 residues. Between the trimmed V and J ends, which lost 1 base and 4 bases, there was a span of 13 bases. CDR3 sequence (DNA): TGCGCCAGCAGCCAAGTCAGGGGTGGAGGCACTGAAGCTTTCTTT. This translates into CASSQVRGGGTEAFF.

This chain links TRBV29-1 with TRBJ1-1, with D maybe TRBD1 (6 bases). CDR3 size: 13 residues. The V gene lost 4 bases and the J gene lost 0 bases, with 9 bases spanning the gap. CDR1 is SQVTM, CDR2 ANQGSEA, per germline. Here the CDR3 DNA reads TGCAGCGTTGCGAGGGGGATGAACACTGAAGCTTTCTTT. It is translated as CSVARGMNTEAFF.

V is TRBV28 and J is TRBJ2-1, with D unresolved. CDR1 and CDR2 from the germline V gene are MDHEN and SYDVKM. This CDR3 is built from 15 residues. V lost 1 base and J 5 bases, leaving 12 bases between the germline ends. CDR3 bases: TGTGCCAGCAGTTTATTGCTCCCCCCTGACAATGAGCAGTTCTTC. It encodes CASSLLLPPDNEQFF.

The chain carries TRBV29-1 and TRBJ2-1; D is possibly TRBD1 (5 bases). The germline V and J ends were trimmed by 5 bases and 0 bases, with 11 bases remaining between them. The germline CDR1 and CDR2 sequences are SQVTM and ANQGSEA. The CDR3 sequence is 14 residues long. The CDR3 DNA sequence: TGCAGCGTTCTGACAGCGAGCTCCTACAATGAGCAGTTCTTC. Translated, it gives CSVLTASSYNEQFF.

The chain joins TRBV2 to TRBJ2-5; possible D gene TRBD2, 6 bases. The germline V and J ends were trimmed by 4 bases and 1 base, with 10 bases remaining between them. Germline CDR1 and CDR2: SNHLY and FYNNEI. The CDR3 consists of 14 residues. The CDR3 bases are TGTGCCAGCAGTGGGCTAGCGCCCCAAGAGACCCAGTACTTC. Amino acid sequence: CASSGLAPQETQYF.

V is TRBV27 and J is TRBJ2-1, with 7 bases fitting TRBD2. With V trimmed by 0 bases and J by 0 bases, 5 bases remained unmatched. The CDR3 loop spans 17 amino acids. Germline CDR1 MNHEY, CDR2 SMNVEV (reference sequence). The CDR3 is CASSLSMGTISYNEQFF. DNA of the CDR3: TGTGCCAGCAGTTTATCGATGGGGACTATCTCCTACAATGAGCAGTTCTTC.

This chain connects TRBV4-1 to TRBJ2-1; D is unresolved. This CDR3 comprises 16 residues. CDR1 is MGHRA and CDR2 is YSYEKL in the germline V gene. Trimming shortened V by 0 bases and J by 7 bases, and 16 bases separated the two germline ends. The CDR3 DNA sequence: TGCGCCAGCAGCCAAGATGCTAACCTCCTTAGGAATGAGCAGTTCTTC. It codes for CASSQDANLLRNEQFF.

J is TRBJ2-2 and V is TRBV30; 7 bases align to TRBD2. V lost 6 bases and J lost 4; bases outside the gene matches: 11. CDR1 is GTSNPN, CDR2 SVGIG, per germline (reference sequence). This CDR3 is 15 amino acids long. In DNA, the CDR3 is TGTGCCTGCGGTAATTGGCGGGAGAGCACCGGGGAGCTGTTTTTT. Its translation is CACGNWRESTGELFF. Complete variable domain (other parts from reference TRBV30 and TRBJ2-2): SQTIHQWPATLVQPVGSPLSLECTVEGTSNPNLYWYRQAAGRGLQLLFYSVGIGQISSEVPQNLSASRPQDRQFILSSKKLLLSDSGFYLCACGNWRESTGELFFGEGSRLTVL.

The V and J genes are TRBV6-1 and TRBJ1-1; D is perhaps TRBD1 (6 bases). Germline CDR1 and CDR2: MNHNS and SASEGT. V dropped 6 bases and J dropped 1 base, with 9 bases sitting between them. The CDR3 totals 13 residues. CDR3 residues: CASSQTGNTEAFF. In nucleotides, the CDR3 is TGTGCCAGCAGCCAGACAGGGAACACTGAAGCTTTCTTT.

V usage is TRBV11-2 and J usage is TRBJ1-5; TRBD1 agrees at 8 bases. With V trimmed by 5 bases and J by 5 bases, 11 bases remained unmatched. In germline, CDR1 is SGHAT, CDR2 FQNNGV. The CDR3 covers 16 residues. The CDR3 loop reads CASSLNGQGRYQPQHF. As DNA, the CDR3 is TGTGCCAGCAGCCTGAACGGACAGGGTAGATATCAGCCCCAGCATTTT. The full variable domain, completed using reference TRBV11-2 and TRBJ1-5, is EAGVAQSPRYKIIEKRQSVAFWCNPISGHATLYWYQQILGQGPKLLIQFQNNGVVDDSQLPKDRFSAERLKGVDSTLKIQPAKLEDSAVYLCASSLNGQGRYQPQHFGDGTRLSIL.

The chain links TRBV7-2 to TRBJ2-7; TRBD2 matches at 10 bases. V trimming: 4 bases; J trimming: 3 bases; junction bases outside the gene matches: 6. The CDR3 spans 15 residues. The V gene's germline CDR1 is SGHTA and CDR2 FQGNSA. The CDR3 DNA sequence: TGTGCCAGCAGCTCTCGGGCTAGCGGGAGCTACGAGCAGTACTTC. Its protein is CASSSRASGSYEQYF.

J is TRBJ2-7 and V is TRBV27, with D maybe TRBD2 (5 bases). The CDR3 has 14 residues. V was trimmed by 5 bases and J by 2 bases, leaving 13 bases between them. CDR1 and CDR2 (germline): MNHEY, SMNVEV (reference sequence). The CDR3 here is CASSPSSIPYEQYF. CDR3 sequence (DNA): TGTGCCAGCAGTCCTAGCTCAATCCCCTACGAGCAGTACTTC.

The rearrangement uses TRBV10-2 and TRBJ1-5; D is unclear. There are 16 residues in the CDR3. Germline V lookup: CDR1 WSHSY, CDR2 SAAADI. V lost 3 bases and J lost 4, with 16 bases in between. This CDR3 reads CASSEWERATNQPQHF. The CDR3 DNA reads as TGCGCCAGCAGTGAATGGGAACGGGCAACTAATCAGCCCCAGCATTTT.

The J gene is TRBJ2-6, the V gene TRBV5-5; 13 bases fit TRBD2. The ends lost 6 bases at V and 4 bases at J; junction bases unmatched: 16. Germline CDR1 SGHKS, CDR2 YYEKEE (reference sequence). The CDR3 length is 20 residues. CDR3 sequence reads: CASTGTSGIGSSLGANVLTF. In nucleotides, the CDR3 is TGTGCCAGCACTGGGACTAGCGGGATAGGGTCTTCCCTCGGGGCCAACGTCCTGACTTTC.

The chain couples TRBV30 to TRBJ2-7; a weak D match, TRBD2 (6 bases). With 8 bases removed from V and 4 bases from J, the gap between germline ends came to 15 bases. The CDR3 spans 12 residues. Germline values: CDR1 GTSNPN, CDR2 SVGIG (reference sequence). Written as DNA, the CDR3 is TGTGCCCTCCAGTCGGGGACTTACGAGCAGTACTTC. Protein sequence: CALQSGTYEQYF.

This clone appeared a single time. V gene TRBV19 combines with J gene TRBJ1-5, with a possible D match to TRBD1 (6 bases). The CDR3 extends over 13 amino acids. Germline V gene data show CDR1 as LNHDA and CDR2 as SQIVND (reference sequence). V was clipped by 10 bases and J by 0 bases, with 10 bases between them. The CDR3 sequence: CATGQSSNQPQHF. CDR3 in DNA: TGTGCCACTGGACAGAGTAGCAATCAGCCCCAGCATTTT.

This rearrangement joins TRBV25-1 to TRBJ2-3, with D uncertain. V was cut by 4 bases and J by 5 bases, with 1 base left in between. Germline CDR1 is MGHDK and CDR2 is SYGVNS. This CDR3 comprises 10 residues. The CDR3 sequence: CASSGDTQYF. CDR3 bases: TGTGCCAGCAGTGGAGATACGCAGTATTTT.

Turning to this clone: A read error may produce the germline difference seen at one junction end. The chain recombines TRBV4-1 with TRBJ1-2, with D uncertain. Per germline, CDR1 MGHRA and CDR2 YSYEKL. CDR3 length: 12 residues. CDR3 residues: CASNQDNYGYTF. The DNA for the CDR3 is TGCGCCAGCAACCAAGACAACTATGGCTACACCTTC.

The chain recombines TRBV30 with TRBJ1-1; D is undetermined. CDR3 length equals 12 residues. Trimming removed 2 bases from V and 2 bases from J, with 6 bases in between. CDR1 GTSNPN and CDR2 SVGIG come from the germline V gene (reference sequence). Here the CDR3 DNA reads TGTGCCTGGAGTCCTTTTAACACTGAAGCTTTCTTT. This codes for CAWSPFNTEAFF.

This clone was seen only once. The chain carries TRBV10-1 and TRBJ2-1; 7 bases line up with TRBD2. The germline gives CDR1 WNHNN, CDR2 SYGVQD (reference sequence). V lost 6 bases and J lost 2; bases outside the gene matches: 7. This CDR3 is 15 amino acids long. DNA of the CDR3: TGCGCCAGCAGACTTAGCGGGCCCCCCTACAATGAGCAGTTCTTC. It yields the protein CASRLSGPPYNEQFF.